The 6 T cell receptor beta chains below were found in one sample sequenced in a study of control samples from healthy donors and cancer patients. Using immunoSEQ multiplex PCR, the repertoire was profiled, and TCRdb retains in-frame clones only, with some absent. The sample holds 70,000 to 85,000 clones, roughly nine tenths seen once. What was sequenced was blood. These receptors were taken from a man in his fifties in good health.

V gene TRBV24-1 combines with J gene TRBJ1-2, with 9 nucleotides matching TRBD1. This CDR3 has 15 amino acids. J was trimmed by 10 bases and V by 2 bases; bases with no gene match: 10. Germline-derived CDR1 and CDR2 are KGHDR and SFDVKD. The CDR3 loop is CATSDSNRGRQAYTF. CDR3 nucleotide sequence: TGTGCCACCAGTGATTCAAACAGGGGGCGGCAGGCCTACACCTTC.

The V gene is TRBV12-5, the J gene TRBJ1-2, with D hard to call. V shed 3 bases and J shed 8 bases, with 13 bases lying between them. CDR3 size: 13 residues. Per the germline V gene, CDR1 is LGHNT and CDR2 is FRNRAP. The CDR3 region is CASGLNLAGGYTF. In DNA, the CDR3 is TGTGCTAGTGGTTTAAACCTAGCGGGAGGCTACACCTTC.

CDR3 loop: CASSADGNYGYTF. The CDR3 DNA reads TGTGCCAGCAGTGCGGACGGAAACTATGGCTACACCTTC. This sequence joins TRBV6-4 and TRBJ1-2; D is uncertain. CDR3 length: 13 amino acids. Trimming left V 4 bases short and J 2 bases short, with 8 bases between. Germline V gives CDR1 MRHNA, CDR2 SNTAGT.

The CDR3 DNA sequence: TGTGCCAGCAGCTTAGCCGGACAGATGAACACTGAAGCTTTCTTT. Protein: CASSLAGQMNTEAFF. The chain has TRBV7-2 and TRBJ1-1, with D perhaps TRBD1 (6 bases). The germline CDR1 and CDR2 sequences are SGHTA and FQGNSA. The CDR3 is 15 residues long. V was cut by 0 bases and J by 0 bases, with 8 bases left in between.

CDR3 region: CASSMVPGNTIYF. CDR3 in DNA: TGTGCCAGCAGTATGGTGCCCGGAAACACCATATATTTT. The chain carries TRBV6-5 and TRBJ1-3; the D is unclear. V lost 5 bases and J lost 4, with 9 bases in between. This CDR3 spans 13 amino acids. Germline V gives CDR1 MNHEY, CDR2 SVGAGI.

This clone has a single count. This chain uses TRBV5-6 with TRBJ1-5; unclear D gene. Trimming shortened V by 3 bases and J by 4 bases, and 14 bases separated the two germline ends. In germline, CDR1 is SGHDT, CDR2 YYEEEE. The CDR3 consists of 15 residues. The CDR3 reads CASSYWVTVNQPQHF. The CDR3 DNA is TGTGCCAGCAGCTATTGGGTGACGGTGAATCAGCCCCAGCATTTT.